The present entry profiles one T cell receptor (beta chain) with its context. These data originate in a study of blood T cell repertoires in COVID-19. Across the study: Donors in the United States, Italy and Spain gave samples during acute or convalescent COVID-19. The analysed material was cDNA or gDNA that came from T cells, B-cell-depleted T cells, or PBMCs.

Original processing methods: Nucleated cell counts were estimated from reference gene primer amplification. Repertoires were generated with immunoSEQ multiplex PCR, while TCRdb's copy carries only in-frame clones and drops some. That table gives V, J and clone size, and the DNA gave D and trimming. The sample consists of 85,000 to 95,000 clones, more than 75% of them appearing once. Material: peripheral blood. This TCR came from a human donor with acute or convalescent COVID-19. The donor label of this sample is uncertain.

The CDR3 DNA reads as TGTGCCAGCAGCCAAGGCGAACGCACAGATACGCAGTATTTT. Protein sequence: CASSQGERTDTQYF. J is TRBJ2-3 and V is TRBV3-1 (or the pseudogene TRBV3-2), with D hard to call. The CDR3 contains 14 residues. V lost 1 base and J lost 1, with 6 bases in between. The germline gives CDR1 LGHDT, CDR2 YNNKEL (reference sequence).